Following are 26 T cell receptor beta chains from one sample sequenced in a study of T cells in localized non-small cell lung cancer. The protocol was immunoSEQ multiplex PCR, while the TCRdb copy is restricted to in-frame clones and leaves out a portion. Of 15,000 to 19,000 clones listed, about 90% are singletons. The sequences come from peripheral blood mononuclear cells, collected before any cancer treatment. All receptors come from a male donor older than 55 with stage II lung adenocarcinoma.

This clone appeared once. The chain links TRBV27 to TRBJ1-5, with D perhaps matching TRBD1 (6 bases). The V end lost 4 bases, the J end lost 4 bases, and 11 bases lay between the germline ends. Germline-derived CDR1 and CDR2 are MNHEY and SMNVEV (reference sequence). The CDR3 consists of 14 residues. The chain's CDR3 is CASSSGQQNQPQHF. In DNA form, the CDR3 reads TGTGCCAGCAGTTCCGGACAGCAGAATCAGCCCCAGCATTTT.

V and J are TRBV29-1 and TRBJ2-7; 8 bases agree with TRBD2. The J segment lost 1 base and the V segment lost 6 bases, leaving 5 bases of the junction unmatched. There are 13 residues in the CDR3. Looked up from germline, CDR1 is SQVTM and CDR2 is ANQGSEA. CDR3 nucleotides: TGCAGCGTCCGAGCGGGAGCTTCCTACGAGCAGTACTTC. Its translation: CSVRAGASYEQYF.

This chain uses TRBV18 with TRBJ2-4, with TRBD1 matching over 7 bases. CDR1 is KGHSH, CDR2 LQKENI, per germline. The CDR3 is 14 amino acids. V lost 2 bases, J lost 9 bases, and 7 bases stayed unmatched. The CDR3 DNA reads TGTGCCAGCTCACCATCGACAGGGTACCCCATTCAGTACTTC. The encoded protein is CASSPSTGYPIQYF.

This clone came up once. The gene calls are TRBV5-1 and TRBJ2-1, with a weak D call TRBD2 (6 bases). From germline, CDR1 is SGHRS and CDR2 YFSETQ. Trimming took off 4 bases at V and 1 base at J, with 12 bases between the two ends. The CDR3 runs to 15 residues. CDR3: CASSIGSQSYNEQFF. The CDR3 nucleotides read TGCGCCAGCAGCATCGGGAGTCAATCCTACAATGAGCAGTTCTTC.

This clone was seen once. The chain uses TRBV19 and TRBJ2-7, with D hard to call. In germline, CDR1 is LNHDA, CDR2 SQIVND (reference sequence). The CDR3 consists of 15 residues. Trimming removed 1 base from V and 5 bases from J, with 15 bases in between. CDR3 sequence reads: CASSIGSRAINEQYF. The CDR3 nucleotides are TGTGCCAGTAGTATAGGTAGCCGCGCGATAAACGAGCAGTACTTC.

This chain connects TRBV5-1 to TRBJ1-1, with D unresolved. Deletions cut 4 bases from V and 1 base from J, with 14 bases between. This CDR3 comprises 15 residues. The germline gives CDR1 SGHRS, CDR2 YFSETQ. CDR3 bases: TGCGCCAGCAGCGTAAACCTTAACTCGAACACTGAAGCTTTCTTT. Its protein is CASSVNLNSNTEAFF. Looking up the rest from reference TRBV5-1 and TRBJ1-1 gives the full variable domain: KAGVTQTPRYLIKTRGQQVTLSCSPISGHRSVSWYQQTPGQGLQFLFEYFSETQRNKGNFPGRFSGRQFSNSRSEMNVSTLELGDSALYLCASSVNLNSNTEAFFGQGTRLTVV.

CDR3 sequence (DNA): TGTGCCAGCAGAACACCGGGACAGAACAATGAGCAGTTCTTC. It codes for CASRTPGQNNEQFF. The chain employs TRBV6-6 and TRBJ2-1, with 7 bases fitting TRBD1. The germline V gene has CDR1 MNHNY and CDR2 SVGAGI (reference sequence). The CDR3 runs 14 residues. Trimming at V came to 6 bases and at J to 5 bases, leaving 7 bases not matched to a gene.

The V and J genes are TRBV2 and TRBJ2-3, with 9 bases matching TRBD1. V was clipped by 10 bases and J by 1 base; unmatched bases: 3. Germline V gives CDR1 SNHLY, CDR2 FYNNEI. The CDR3 is 13 residues long. CDR3 amino acids: CAKRDRGTDTQYF. Written as DNA, the CDR3 is TGTGCCAAAAGGGACAGGGGCACAGATACGCAGTATTTT.

This chain links TRBV19 with TRBJ2-2; D gene ambiguous. V dropped 4 bases and J dropped 5 bases, with 5 bases sitting between them. The CDR3 sequence is 12 residues long. The V gene's germline CDR1 is LNHDA and CDR2 SQIVND (reference sequence). CDR3 sequence (DNA): TGTGCCAGTAGTAAACAGACCGGGGAGCTGTTTTTT. Translating gives CASSKQTGELFF.

V usage is TRBV21-1 and J usage is TRBJ1-5. TRBV21-1 is shown as a pseudogene. CDR3 size: 13 residues. The CDR3 nucleotides read TGTGCCAGCAACAATGTACGGGATCAGCCCCAGCATTTT. Protein product: CASNNVRDQPQHF.

This rearrangement joins TRBV6-5 to TRBJ1-2; D may be TRBD1 (6 bases). The germline V gene has CDR1 MNHEY and CDR2 SVGAGI. Trimming took 0 bases from V and 8 from J, leaving 16 bases between them. The CDR3 spans 15 residues. This CDR3 reads CASSYSEQGGRGYTF. The CDR3 nucleotides read TGTGCCAGCAGTTACTCAGAACAGGGAGGTCGGGGCTACACCTTC.

The chain joins TRBV6-1 to TRBJ2-1; no definite D call. The germline V and J ends were trimmed by 0 bases and 1 base, with 7 bases remaining between them. The CDR3 totals 15 residues. Per the germline V gene, CDR1 is MNHNS and CDR2 is SASEGT. CDR3 protein: CASSEAGRSYNEQFF. The DNA of the CDR3 is TGTGCCAGCAGTGAAGCGGGAAGGTCCTACAATGAGCAGTTCTTC.

This chain connects TRBV27 to TRBJ2-1, with unresolved D. The CDR3 length is 14 residues. Germline V gives CDR1 MNHEY, CDR2 SMNVEV (reference sequence). V was cut by 1 base and J by 6 bases, with 10 bases left in between. The CDR3 is CASSLLAVGNEQFF. CDR3 coding DNA: TGTGCCAGCAGTTTATTGGCTGTTGGCAATGAGCAGTTCTTC.

This clone was seen only once. CDR3 sequence reads: CAWSVGLSSTDTQYF. The CDR3 nucleotides are TGTGCCTGGAGTGTCGGGCTATCCAGCACAGATACGCAGTATTTT. The chain carries TRBV30 and TRBJ2-3; D is unclear. The CDR3 spans 15 residues. Deletions cut 0 bases from V and 0 bases from J, with 10 bases between. Germline values: CDR1 GTSNPN, CDR2 SVGIG (reference sequence).

The chain joins TRBV27 to TRBJ2-7, with TRBD1 identical over 9 bases. Trimming at V came to 3 bases and at J to 8 bases, leaving 5 bases not matched to a gene. Germline lookup yields CDR1 MNHEY and CDR2 SMNVEV (reference sequence). The CDR3 is 13 residues long. The CDR3 protein is CASSFPGQGQQYF. Here the CDR3 DNA reads TGTGCCAGCAGTTTCCCGGGACAGGGCCAGCAGTACTTC.

The J gene is TRBJ2-1, the V gene TRBV5-4; 8 bases match TRBD1. With 7 bases clipped from V and 2 bases from J, the junction kept 5 bases outside the gene matches. This CDR3 contains 14 residues. Germline assignment: CDR1 SGHNT and CDR2 YYREEE (reference sequence). The CDR3 coding sequence is TGTGCCAGCGCCGGACAGGGTCCCTACAATGAGCAGTTCTTC. This sequence encodes CASAGQGPYNEQFF.

This clone was seen a single time. The chain uses TRBV15 and TRBJ2-7, with D uncertain. CDR1 and CDR2 (germline): LNHNV, YYDKDF (reference sequence). The CDR3 sequence is 15 residues long. With 0 bases removed from V and 5 bases from J, the gap between germline ends came to 14 bases. CDR3 sequence: CATSREQLMANEQYF. CDR3 sequence (DNA): TGTGCCACCAGCAGAGAACAACTCATGGCTAACGAGCAGTACTTC.

V gene TRBV5-4 combines with J gene TRBJ2-3, with D possibly TRBD1 on 6 matching bases. The V and J ends lost 4 bases and 4 bases respectively, with 10 bases between them. The CDR3 runs 13 residues. Germline V gene data show CDR1 as SGHNT and CDR2 as YYREEE (reference sequence). Written as DNA, the CDR3 is TGTGCCAGCAGCAGTACAGGGTCAGATACGCAGTATTTT. Residues: CASSSTGSDTQYF.

The chain has TRBV2 and TRBJ2-1; TRBD2 agrees at 7 bases. Germline-derived CDR1 and CDR2 are SNHLY and FYNNEI. J lost 8 bases, V lost 8 bases, and 9 bases had no gene match. The CDR3 loop spans 13 amino acids. The CDR3 is CASGRTSVYEQFF. The CDR3 DNA reads TGTGCCAGCGGGAGGACTAGTGTATATGAGCAGTTCTTC.

V gene TRBV11-2 combines with J gene TRBJ2-1; a possible D gene is TRBD2 (5 bases). V dropped 4 bases and J dropped 0 bases, with 13 bases sitting between them. The CDR3 length is 16 residues. Germline values: CDR1 SGHAT, CDR2 FQNNGV. The CDR3 reads CASSSISGPSYNEQFF. The CDR3 region has the DNA TGTGCCAGCAGCTCCATCAGCGGACCCTCCTACAATGAGCAGTTCTTC.

The chain links TRBV5-1 to TRBJ2-5, with 10 bases that match TRBD2. Germline-derived CDR1 and CDR2 are SGHRS and YFSETQ. Germline trimming cut 2 bases from V and 2 bases from J; bases unmatched to any gene: 6. This CDR3 has 16 amino acids. Written as DNA, the CDR3 is TGCGCCAGCAGCTTAACAGCGGGAGGGCGGCAAGAGACCCAGTACTTC. This encodes CASSLTAGGRQETQYF.

This chain uses TRBV11-3 with TRBJ2-4, with 10 bases lining up with TRBD1. V was pared by 4 bases and J by 8 bases, with 8 bases of the junction left unmatched. This CDR3 has 15 amino acids. Germline assignment: CDR1 SGHNT and CDR2 YENEEA. The CDR3 sequence: CASSSSGQGGDIQYF. DNA of the CDR3: TGTGCCAGCAGCTCCTCCGGACAGGGGGGGGACATTCAGTACTTC.

The rearrangement uses TRBV10-2 and TRBJ1-1; a weak D match, TRBD1 (5 bases). V was pared by 4 bases and J by 1 base, with 13 bases between. Germline V lookup: CDR1 WSHSY, CDR2 SAAADI. This CDR3 comprises 15 residues. The CDR3: CASSASGVSNTEAFF. The CDR3 DNA follows: TGCGCCAGCAGTGCCTCGGGGGTTTCGAACACTGAAGCTTTCTTT.

This chain links TRBV5-6 with TRBJ2-3, with a tentative D call TRBD1 (6 bases). This CDR3 spans 16 amino acids. Trimming stripped 6 bases from V and 2 bases from J, with 19 bases between. Germline-derived CDR1 and CDR2 are SGHDT and YYEEEE. The CDR3 bases are TGTGCCAGCACCCCCACCGGGACAACCCCCACAGATACGCAGTATTTT. The encoded protein is CASTPTGTTPTDTQYF. Complete variable domain (other parts from reference TRBV5-6 and TRBJ2-3): DAGVTQSPTHLIKTRGQQVTLRCSPKSGHDTVSWYQQALGQGPQFIFQYYEEEERQRGNFPDRFSGHQFPNYSSELNVNALLLGDSALYLCASTPTGTTPTDTQYFGPGTRLTVL.

This chain links TRBV18 with TRBJ1-1, with D hard to call. CDR1 and CDR2 (germline): KGHSH, LQKENI. The V end was cut by 4 bases, the J end by 6 bases, with 9 bases between. The CDR3 contains 12 residues. The CDR3 bases are TGTGCCAGCTCACGCCGACGGGCTGAAGCTTTCTTT. Residues: CASSRRRAEAFF.

The chain has TRBV2 and TRBJ2-1; 10 nucleotides match TRBD2. The CDR3 is 15 amino acids. Germline lookup yields CDR1 SNHLY and CDR2 FYNNEI. V gave up 11 bases and J gave up 3 bases; unmatched junction bases: 10. This CDR3 reads CALGVAGGRYNEQFF. The CDR3 DNA reads as TGTGCCTTGGGGGTAGCGGGAGGACGCTACAATGAGCAGTTCTTC.